This T cell receptor (beta chain) originates from a study of shared clonotypes between healthy human individuals (dated by TCRdb to 2020 to 2022). A note on the overall study: A couple of women and three men aged 18 to 49 years were included in the cohort. To increase sequencing depth and limit assay-specific biases, TCR repertoire library preparation and sequencing were carried out by different laboratories using diverse techniques. Per donor, leukapheresis produced somewhere between about 0.94 and 9.5 billion PBMCs. For each donor, CD4 naive and CD4 memory were each run on three plates, CD8 naive on two plates, and CD8 memory on one plate. To estimate repertoire size and how much clonotype sharing occurs between individuals, the study deeply sequenced the blood TCR repertoires of 5 or 6 healthy adults.

Overall study outcomes, separate from this receptor: Larger estimated clonotype richness was generally found for naive subsets than for memory subsets. Only blood was sampled, and tissue TCR repertoires likely differ from those in blood. Pairwise subsampling indicated that sequencing depth was expected to affect the degree of clonotype sharing among donors. About 5% of naive CD4, 3.5% of naive CD8, 2.3% of memory CD4, and around 0.4% of memory CD8 clonotypes were shared across a few donors. Compared with non-shared clonotypes, the clonotypes found in all four sorted-subset donors had higher generation probabilities. Rarefaction of sorted-subset datasets indicated incomplete sequencing despite the large sequencing depth. The small number of donors limited the genetic and exposure-history diversity represented.

Comment on this clone: Which antigen it targets is not known. Base qualities are not provided; no much larger clone lies one nucleotide away.

From cysteine to phenylalanine, the CDR3 is 15 amino acids long. Only CDR3 DNA remains: 45 bases, in frame from the first base. Trimming takes 3 bases off V and 3 bases off J; junction bases not matched to a gene: 7. The germline V gene supplies CDR1 SGHRS and CDR2 YFSETQ. TCR CDR3 regions were amplified from genomic DNA by multiplex PCR using the deep immunoSEQ assay. Genomic DNA extracted from each cell subset was distributed evenly over all wells of several immunoSEQ 96-well plates, and each plate served as one replicate. For sorted subsets, about 220 ng of genomic DNA, equivalent to 25,000 to 30,000 T cell genomes, went into each replicate PCR. Purified libraries were quantified with a Qubit 3.0 fluorometer, sized on a Bioanalyzer 2100, and re-quantified with the KAPA Library Quantification kit. Every immunoSEQ 96-well plate was sequenced on a separate single-read 150-cycle Illumina NextSeq 550 flow cell. As for the authors' bioinformatics: Because only junctional sequences without quality scores were contained in the immunoSEQ output, filtering matching that applied to full-length reads could not be performed. Sequences were annotated with PyIR, a Python wrapper for IgBLAST v1.9, using IMGT germline references to assign V/J genes and CDR3. Reads were removed for weak V/J assignments (E-value above 1e-6), missing CDR3, stop codons, out-of-frame junctions, or ambiguous translated residues. V3J clonotypes were defined as sequences sharing an identical inferred V gene, J gene, and CDR3 amino acid sequence. The percentage overlap between two repertoires was calculated by dividing the number of shared unique clonotypes by the size of the smaller repertoire. Richness of each repertoire was evaluated using RTK rarefaction, the Chao1 estimator, and Recon v2.1 estimates of unobserved clonotypes. OLGA was used to compute generation probabilities for all TCRbeta clonotypes that the gDNA method yielded from four donors. TCRdb holds this immuneACCESS table with in-frame rearrangements only. Some clones are missing; in checked studies, unresolved V genes explain under half, and the rest has no known cause. The DNA gave D and trimming, while V, J and clone size come from that table. In this sample the table shows under 2,500,000 clones, approximately 95% of which occur a single time. Over 0.1% of the sample comes from the top ten.

Healthy HIV-negative adults with no recently reported acute infections or vaccinations were included as donors. Only Caucasian adults living in Nashville, Tennessee, USA were represented among the donors. CD4+ T cells were enriched by magnetic negative selection; naive cells were then positively selected on CD45RA, and the negative fraction formed the memory subset. After blood collection by leukapheresis, PBMCs were isolated using Ficoll-Histopaque density gradient centrifugation and then cryopreserved in the vapor phase of liquid nitrogen. Purity and quantity of every magnetically sorted T cell population were checked by analytical flow cytometry. Genomic DNA was isolated from each sorted fraction and quantified by UV absorbance on a Nanodrop 2000c.

This chain joins TRBV5-1 to TRBJ2-7; 9 bases in the junction line up with TRBD1. The TCR was taken from a man aged 18 to 30 in good health. The sample consisted of naive CD4+ T cells sorted from blood. The cell subset or site label for this specimen denotes: CD45RA+ positively selected. Read as DNA, the sequence is TGCGCCAGCAGCTCAGACAGGGGGAACAGCTACGAGCAGTACTTC. This yields the protein CASSSDRGNSYEQYF.